The 12 T cell receptor beta chains below all came from one sample that was sequenced in a study of shared clonotypes between healthy human individuals. Here immunoSEQ multiplex PCR was the method, and the copy in TCRdb shows in-frame clones only, minus some. This sample carries millions of clones, roughly nine tenths of them seen once, and the ten largest clones take over 0.12%. The material sequenced was naive CD4+ T cells sorted from blood. Subset defined: CD45RA+ positively selected. The receptors shown here come from a man aged 18 to 30 in good health.

The chain recombines TRBV4-1 with TRBJ1-3, with TRBD1 matching 10 bases. J gave up 0 bases and V 5 bases, and 10 bases lay outside the gene matches. The length of the CDR3 is 18 residues. Germline CDR1 and CDR2: MGHRA and YSYEKL. The CDR3 region is CASSDGTGVGGSGNTIYF. CDR3 sequence (DNA): TGCGCCAGCAGCGATGGGACAGGGGTGGGAGGCTCTGGAAACACCATATATTTT.

This clone came up a few times. This sequence joins TRBV29-1 and TRBJ1-1, with TRBD1 identical over 7 bases. This CDR3 has 14 residues. With V trimmed by 7 bases and J by 3 bases, 11 bases remained unmatched. CDR1 is SQVTM, CDR2 ANQGSEA, per germline. CDR3: CSGQDRWVYTEAFF. The CDR3 nucleotides read TGCAGCGGTCAGGACAGGTGGGTATACACTGAAGCTTTCTTT.

The rearrangement uses TRBV5-1 and TRBJ2-5; 12 positions agree with TRBD1. The CDR3 contains 14 residues. Germline V gene lookup returns CDR1 SGHRS and CDR2 YFSETQ. The V gene end was trimmed by 4 bases and the J gene end by 3 bases; junction bases not matched to a gene: 1. CDR3 loop: CASSGTGGEETQYF. Written as DNA, the CDR3 is TGCGCCAGCAGCGGGACAGGGGGCGAAGAGACCCAGTACTTC.

The chain carries TRBV11-2 and TRBJ2-7; perhaps TRBD1 as D (5 bases). The CDR3 length is 12 residues. The germline CDR1 and CDR2 sequences are SGHAT and FQNNGV. V was clipped by 0 bases and J by 9 bases, with 9 bases between them. The CDR3 region is CASSLEGVGQYF. DNA of the CDR3: TGTGCCAGCAGCTTAGAAGGGGTCGGGCAGTACTTC.

This chain uses TRBV28 with TRBJ1-5; TRBD1 is a possible D gene (5 bases). There are 15 residues in the CDR3. V was pared by 7 bases and J by 1 base, with 14 bases between. CDR1 and CDR2 (germline): MDHEN, SYDVKM. The CDR3 DNA sequence: TGTGCCAGCATTAGACGGGACGGAAGCAATCAGCCCCAGCATTTT. Translation: CASIRRDGSNQPQHF.

In the case of this clone: Other DNA sequences of this sample code for an identical CDR3. The chain links TRBV30 to TRBJ2-7; no definite D call. Germline V gene sequence: CDR1 GTSNPN, CDR2 SVGIG (reference sequence). This CDR3 has 11 amino acids. V was clipped by 2 bases and J by 5 bases, with 7 bases between them. The CDR3 region has the DNA TGTGCCTGGAGTCGCCGGGACGAGCAGTACTTC. Its protein product is CAWSRRDEQYF.

This chain uses TRBV7-8 with TRBJ2-5; weak D call: TRBD2 (5 bases). The CDR3 runs to 15 residues. Germline V gene lookup returns CDR1 SGHVS and CDR2 FQNEAQ. Trimming removed 1 base from V and 5 bases from J, with 14 bases in between. The CDR3 reads CASSLDGLPGETQYF. CDR3 sequence (DNA): TGTGCCAGCAGCTTAGACGGACTCCCTGGGGAGACCCAGTACTTC. The variable domain in full, completed from reference TRBV7-8 and TRBJ2-5, reads GAGVSQSPRYKVAKRGQDVALRCDPISGHVSLFWYQQALGQGPEFLTYFQNEAQLDKSGLPSDRFFAERPEGSVSTLKIQRTQQEDSAVYLCASSLDGLPGETQYFGPGTRLLVL.

The chain combines TRBV6-5 with TRBJ2-7, with 11 bases aligning to TRBD2. Trimming at V came to 4 bases and at J to 3 bases, leaving 5 bases not matched to a gene. CDR1 and CDR2 from the germline V gene are MNHEY and SVGAGI. There are 15 residues in the CDR3. As DNA, the CDR3 is TGTGCCAGCAGTTCCCCTAGCGGGGGGAGCTACGAGCAGTACTTC. It specifies CASSSPSGGSYEQYF.

This sequence joins TRBV5-1 and TRBJ2-1; 7 bases agree with TRBD1. The germline gives CDR1 SGHRS, CDR2 YFSETQ. CDR3 length: 17 residues. V shed 0 bases, J shed 3 bases, and the junction held 9 bases outside the gene matches. The CDR3 DNA sequence: TGCGCCAGCAGCTTGGGGCCACAGGGGCGTTTCTACAATGAGCAGTTCTTC. Translation: CASSLGPQGRFYNEQFF.

The chain carries TRBV6-5 and TRBJ1-5; no clear D gene. Germline V gene lookup returns CDR1 MNHEY and CDR2 SVGAGI. Trimming pared 6 bases from V and 7 bases from J, leaving 13 bases between. CDR3 length: 13 amino acids. CDR3: CASSRLGGQPQHF. CDR3 nucleotide sequence: TGTGCCAGCAGCCGCCTAGGAGGACAGCCCCAGCATTTT.

The CDR3 reads CASSMDRRNEQFF. CDR3 nucleotide sequence: TGCGCCAGCAGTATGGACAGAAGGAATGAGCAGTTCTTC. The rearrangement links TRBV10-2 to TRBJ2-1; tentative D call: TRBD1 (6 bases). The CDR3 consists of 13 residues. Trimming took 5 bases from V and 7 from J, leaving 12 bases between them. Germline-derived CDR1 and CDR2 are WSHSY and SAAADI.

The CDR3 nucleotides are TGCGCCAGCAGTGATGGGGGCACCTACGAGCAGTACTTC. Its protein is CASSDGGTYEQYF. This sequence joins TRBV10-1 and TRBJ2-7, with D perhaps TRBD1 (6 bases). CDR3 length equals 13 residues. V gave up 3 bases and J gave up 2 bases, with 8 bases separating them. CDR1 and CDR2 from the germline V gene are WNHNN and SYGVQD (reference sequence).